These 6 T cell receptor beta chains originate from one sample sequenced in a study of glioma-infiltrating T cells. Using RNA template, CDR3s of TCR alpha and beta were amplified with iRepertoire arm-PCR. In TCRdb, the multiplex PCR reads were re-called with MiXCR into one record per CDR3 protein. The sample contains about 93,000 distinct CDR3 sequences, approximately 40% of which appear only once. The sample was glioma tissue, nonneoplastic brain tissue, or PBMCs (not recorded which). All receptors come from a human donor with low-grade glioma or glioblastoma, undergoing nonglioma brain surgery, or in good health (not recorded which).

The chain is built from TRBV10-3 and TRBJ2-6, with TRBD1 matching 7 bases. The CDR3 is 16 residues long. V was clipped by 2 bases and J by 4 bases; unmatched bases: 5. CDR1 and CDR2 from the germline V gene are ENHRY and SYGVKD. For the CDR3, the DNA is TGTGCCATCAGTGAGGTGACAGGGCCCGGGGCCAACGTCCTGACTTTC. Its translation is CAISEVTGPGANVLTF.

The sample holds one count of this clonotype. CDR3 DNA sequence: TGCGCCAGCAGCCATCGGGGGGACCCTACGAGGACTGAAGCTTTCTTT. This translates into CASSHRGDPTRTEAFF. This rearrangement joins TRBV4-1 to TRBJ1-1; D is perhaps TRBD1 (5 bases). Germline lookup yields CDR1 MGHRA and CDR2 YSYEKL. The V end lost 3 bases, the J end lost 5 bases, and 19 bases lay between the germline ends. This CDR3 contains 16 residues.

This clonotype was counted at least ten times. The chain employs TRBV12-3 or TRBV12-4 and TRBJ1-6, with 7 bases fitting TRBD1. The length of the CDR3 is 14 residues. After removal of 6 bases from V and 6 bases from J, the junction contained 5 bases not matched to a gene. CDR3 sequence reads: CASRATGSNSPLHF. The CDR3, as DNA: TGTGCCAGCAGGGCGACAGGGAGTAATTCACCCCTCCACTTT.

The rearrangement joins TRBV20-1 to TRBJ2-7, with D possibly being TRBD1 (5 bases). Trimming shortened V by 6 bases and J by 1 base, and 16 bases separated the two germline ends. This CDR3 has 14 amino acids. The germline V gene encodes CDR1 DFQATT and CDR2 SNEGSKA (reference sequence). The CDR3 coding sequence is TGCAGTGCAGAAGGCGGCAGGGCTTCCTACGAGCAGTACTTC. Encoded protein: CSAEGGRASYEQYF.

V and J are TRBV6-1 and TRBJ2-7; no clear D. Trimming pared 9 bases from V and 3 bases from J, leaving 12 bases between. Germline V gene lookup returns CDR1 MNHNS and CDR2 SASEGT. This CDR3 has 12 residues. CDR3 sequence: CASESWFYEQYF. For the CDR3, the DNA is TGTGCCAGTGAATCATGGTTCTACGAGCAGTACTTC.

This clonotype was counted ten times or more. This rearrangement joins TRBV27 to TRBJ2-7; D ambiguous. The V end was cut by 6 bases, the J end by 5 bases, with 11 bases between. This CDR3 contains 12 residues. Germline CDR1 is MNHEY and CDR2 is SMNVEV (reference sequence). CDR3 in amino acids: CASSRLGNEQYF. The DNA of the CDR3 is TGTGCCAGCAGCCGTCTAGGGAACGAGCAGTACTTC.